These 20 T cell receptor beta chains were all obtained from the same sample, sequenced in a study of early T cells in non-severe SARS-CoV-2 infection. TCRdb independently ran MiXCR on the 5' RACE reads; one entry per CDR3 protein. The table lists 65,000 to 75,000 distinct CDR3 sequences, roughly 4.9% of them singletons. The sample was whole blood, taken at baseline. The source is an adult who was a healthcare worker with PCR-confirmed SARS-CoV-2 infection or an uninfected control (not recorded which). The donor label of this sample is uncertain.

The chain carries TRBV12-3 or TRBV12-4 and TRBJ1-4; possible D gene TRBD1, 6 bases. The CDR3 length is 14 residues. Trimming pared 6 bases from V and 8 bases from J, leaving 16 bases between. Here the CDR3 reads CASSKQGVWEKLFF. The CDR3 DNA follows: TGTGCCAGCAGCAAACAGGGAGTATGGGAAAAACTGTTTTTT.

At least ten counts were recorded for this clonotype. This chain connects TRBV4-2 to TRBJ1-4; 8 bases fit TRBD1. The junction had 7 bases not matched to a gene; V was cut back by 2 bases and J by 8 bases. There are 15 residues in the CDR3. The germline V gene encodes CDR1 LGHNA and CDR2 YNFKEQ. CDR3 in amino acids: CASSQWGQAREKLFF. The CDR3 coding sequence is TGTGCCAGCAGCCAATGGGGACAGGCGAGGGAAAAACTGTTTTTT.

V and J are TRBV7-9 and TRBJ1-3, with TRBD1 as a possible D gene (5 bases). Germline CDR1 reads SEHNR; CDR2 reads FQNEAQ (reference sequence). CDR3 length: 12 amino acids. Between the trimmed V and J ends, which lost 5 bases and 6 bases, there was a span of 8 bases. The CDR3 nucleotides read TGTGCCAGCAGCCCACAGGAAAACACCATATATTTT. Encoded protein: CASSPQENTIYF.

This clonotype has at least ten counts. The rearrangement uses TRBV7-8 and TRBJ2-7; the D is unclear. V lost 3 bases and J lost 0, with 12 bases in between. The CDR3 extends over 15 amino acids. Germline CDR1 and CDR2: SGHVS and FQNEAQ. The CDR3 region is CASSFGQASSYEQYF. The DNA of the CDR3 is TGTGCCAGCAGCTTTGGGCAGGCGAGCTCCTACGAGCAGTACTTC.

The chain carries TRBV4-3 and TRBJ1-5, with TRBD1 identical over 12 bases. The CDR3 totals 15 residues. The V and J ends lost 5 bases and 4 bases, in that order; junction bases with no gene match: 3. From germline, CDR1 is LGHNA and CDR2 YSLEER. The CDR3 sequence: CASSAGQGANQPQHF. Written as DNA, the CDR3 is TGCGCCAGCAGCGCGGGACAGGGGGCTAATCAGCCCCAGCATTTT.

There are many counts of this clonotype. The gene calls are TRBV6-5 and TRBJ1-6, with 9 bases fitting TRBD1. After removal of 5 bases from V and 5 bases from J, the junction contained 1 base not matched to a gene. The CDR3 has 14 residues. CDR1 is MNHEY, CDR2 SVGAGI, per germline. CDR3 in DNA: TGTGCCAGCAGTGGGACAGGGAATAATTCACCCCTCCACTTT. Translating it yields CASSGTGNNSPLHF.

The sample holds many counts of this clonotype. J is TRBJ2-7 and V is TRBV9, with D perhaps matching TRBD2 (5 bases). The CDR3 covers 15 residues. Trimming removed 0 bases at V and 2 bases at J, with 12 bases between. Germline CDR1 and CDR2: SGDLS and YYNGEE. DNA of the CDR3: TGTGCCAGCAGCGTAGACCGGGGATCCACCTACGAGCAGTACTTC. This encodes CASSVDRGSTYEQYF.

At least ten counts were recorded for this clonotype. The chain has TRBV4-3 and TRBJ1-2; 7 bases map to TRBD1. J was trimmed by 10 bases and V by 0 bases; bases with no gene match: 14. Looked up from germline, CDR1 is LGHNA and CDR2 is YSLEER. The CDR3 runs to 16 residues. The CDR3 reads CASSQDYTGAASVYTF. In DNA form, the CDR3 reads TGCGCCAGCAGCCAAGATTACACAGGGGCGGCTTCAGTCTACACCTTC.

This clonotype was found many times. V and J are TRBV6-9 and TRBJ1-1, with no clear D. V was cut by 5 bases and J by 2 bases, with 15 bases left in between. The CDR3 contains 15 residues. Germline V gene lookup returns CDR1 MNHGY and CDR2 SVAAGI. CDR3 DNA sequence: TGTGCCAGCAGTCCCTGTTCGTTCCTCAACACTGAAGCTTTCTTT. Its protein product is CASSPCSFLNTEAFF.

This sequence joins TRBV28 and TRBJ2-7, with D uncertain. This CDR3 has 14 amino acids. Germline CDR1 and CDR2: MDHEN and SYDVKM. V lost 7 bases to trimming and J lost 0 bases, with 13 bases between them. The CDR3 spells CASTQRASSYEQYF. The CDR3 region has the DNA TGTGCCAGCACCCAAAGGGCGAGCTCCTACGAGCAGTACTTC.

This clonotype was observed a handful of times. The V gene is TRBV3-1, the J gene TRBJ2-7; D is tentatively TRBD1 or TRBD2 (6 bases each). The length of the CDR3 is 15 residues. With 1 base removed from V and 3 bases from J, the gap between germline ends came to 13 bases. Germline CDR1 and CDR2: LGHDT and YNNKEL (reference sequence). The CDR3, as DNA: TGTGCCAGCAGCCAAGCGGGCAGGGGAGGCTACGAGCAGTACTTC. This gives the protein CASSQAGRGGYEQYF.

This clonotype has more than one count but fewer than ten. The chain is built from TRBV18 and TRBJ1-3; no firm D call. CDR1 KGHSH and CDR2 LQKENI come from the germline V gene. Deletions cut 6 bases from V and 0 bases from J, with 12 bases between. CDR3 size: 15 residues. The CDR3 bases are TGTGCCAGCTCGACTTCAGGCTCCTCTGGAAACACCATATATTTT. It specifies CASSTSGSSGNTIYF.

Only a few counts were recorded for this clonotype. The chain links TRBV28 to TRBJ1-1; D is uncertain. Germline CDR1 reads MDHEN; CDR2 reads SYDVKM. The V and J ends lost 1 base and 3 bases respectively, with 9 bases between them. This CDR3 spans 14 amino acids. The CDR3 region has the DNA TGTGCCAGCAGTTTATTGAGGGCTGACACTGAAGCTTTCTTT. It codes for CASSLLRADTEAFF.

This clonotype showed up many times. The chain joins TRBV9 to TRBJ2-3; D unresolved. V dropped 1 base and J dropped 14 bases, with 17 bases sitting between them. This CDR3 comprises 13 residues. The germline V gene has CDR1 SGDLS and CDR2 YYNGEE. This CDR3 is CASSVNSAVEGYF. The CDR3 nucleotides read TGTGCCAGCAGCGTAAACTCAGCCGTGGAAGGGTATTTT.

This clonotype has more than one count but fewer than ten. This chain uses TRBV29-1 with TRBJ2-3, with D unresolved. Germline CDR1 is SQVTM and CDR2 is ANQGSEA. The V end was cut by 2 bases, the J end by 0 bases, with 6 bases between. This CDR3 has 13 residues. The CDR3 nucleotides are TGCAGCGTTGAATTCGGGAGCACAGATACGCAGTATTTT. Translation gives CSVEFGSTDTQYF.

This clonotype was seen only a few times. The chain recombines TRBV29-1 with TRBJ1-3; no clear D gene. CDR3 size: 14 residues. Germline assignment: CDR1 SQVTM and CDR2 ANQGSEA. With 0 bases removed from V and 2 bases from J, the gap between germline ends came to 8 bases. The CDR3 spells CSVEEEGPGNTIYF. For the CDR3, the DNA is TGCAGCGTTGAAGAGGAAGGCCCTGGAAACACCATATATTTT.

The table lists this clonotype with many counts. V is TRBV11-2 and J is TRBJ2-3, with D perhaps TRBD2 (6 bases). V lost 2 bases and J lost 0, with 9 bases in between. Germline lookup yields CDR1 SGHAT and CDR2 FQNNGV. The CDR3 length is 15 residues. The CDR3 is CASSLRGISTDTQYF. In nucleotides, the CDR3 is TGTGCCAGCAGCTTACGGGGGATCAGCACAGATACGCAGTATTTT.

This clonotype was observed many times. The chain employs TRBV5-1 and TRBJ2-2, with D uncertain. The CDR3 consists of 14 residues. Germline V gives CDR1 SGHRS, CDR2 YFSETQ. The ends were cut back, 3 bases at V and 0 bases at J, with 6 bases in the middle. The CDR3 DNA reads TGCGCCAGCAGCTGGACCGCGAACACCGGGGAGCTGTTTTTT. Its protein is CASSWTANTGELFF.

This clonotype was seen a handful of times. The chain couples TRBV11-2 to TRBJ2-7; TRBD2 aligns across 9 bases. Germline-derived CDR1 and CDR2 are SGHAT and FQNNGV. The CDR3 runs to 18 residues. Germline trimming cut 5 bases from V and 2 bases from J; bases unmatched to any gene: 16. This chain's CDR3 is CASSPISRQRGAPYEQYF. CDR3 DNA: TGTGCCAGCAGCCCGATATCCCGTCAGCGGGGGGCCCCCTACGAGCAGTACTTC.

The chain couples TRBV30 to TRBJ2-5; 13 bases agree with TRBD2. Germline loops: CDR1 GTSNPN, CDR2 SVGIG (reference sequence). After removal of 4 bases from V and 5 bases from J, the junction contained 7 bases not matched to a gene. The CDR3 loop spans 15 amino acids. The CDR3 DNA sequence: TGTGCCTGGATTAGGACTAGCGGGGGAGGTGAGACCCAGTACTTC. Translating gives CAWIRTSGGGETQYF. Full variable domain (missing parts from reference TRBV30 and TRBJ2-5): SQTIHQWPATLVQPVGSPLSLECTVEGTSNPNLYWYRQAAGRGLQLLFYSVGIGQISSEVPQNLSASRPQDRQFILSSKKLLLSDSGFYLCAWIRTSGGGETQYFGPGTRLLVL.